The rows below give T cell receptor beta chains drawn from one sample of a study of control samples from healthy donors and cancer patients. Only in-frame clones appear in the TCRdb table, and some are missing; sequencing was by immunoSEQ multiplex PCR. The table has about 130,000 clones, more than 85% seen once; the top ten hold roughly 8.8%. Input material: blood. These receptors were obtained from a young man in good health. The CDR3 runs from the conserved cysteine through the conserved F or W. D genes are given only for firm matches. Rows give clone size only sometimes, using once, few, many, or a class for an expanded clone.

size: -; V: TRBV2; D: TRBD2; J: TRBJ2-5; CDR3: CASSVAGGHETQYF; DNA: TGTGCCAGCAGTGTAGCGGGGGGGCACGAGACCCAGTACTTC
size: -; V: TRBV4-1; D: -; J: TRBJ1-1; CDR3: CASSQETVGNTEAFF; DNA: TGCGCCAGCAGCCAAGAGACGGTCGGGAACACTGAAGCTTTCTTT
size: -; V: TRBV5-4; D: -; J: TRBJ2-5; CDR3: CASSLGDRVPETQYF; DNA: TGTGCCAGCAGCTTGGGGGACCGGGTCCCAGAGACCCAGTACTTC
size: -; V: TRBV5-1; D: -; J: TRBJ1-3; CDR3: CASSGGTPTSGNTIYF; DNA: TGCGCCAGCAGCGGGGGGACACCGACCTCTGGAAACACCATATATTTT
size: -; V: TRBV5-1; D: -; J: TRBJ1-2; CDR3: CASSFTDANYGYTF; DNA: TGCGCCAGCAGCTTCACGGACGCTAACTATGGCTACACCTTC
size: -; V: TRBV30; D: -; J: TRBJ2-1; CDR3: CAWSVGRGNEQFF; DNA: TGTGCCTGGAGTGTTGGCAGGGGCAATGAGCAGTTCTTC
size: -; V: TRBV19; D: -; J: TRBJ1-1; CDR3: CASSMSLYMNTEAFF; DNA: TGTGCCAGTAGTATGAGTCTCTATATGAACACTGAAGCTTTCTTT
size: -; V: TRBV9; D: TRBD1; J: TRBJ1-2; CDR3: CASSAGQGVRGYTF; DNA: TGTGCCAGCAGCGCCGGACAGGGGGTTCGTGGCTACACCTTC
size: -; V: TRBV9; D: -; J: TRBJ2-5; CDR3: CASSVAPTGPGQETQYF; DNA: TGTGCCAGCAGCGTAGCCCCGACAGGCCCCGGTCAAGAGACCCAGTACTTC
size: -; V: TRBV6-5; D: -; J: TRBJ1-1; CDR3: CASRRVWANTEAFF; DNA: TGTGCCAGCAGGAGAGTTTGGGCCAACACTGAAGCTTTCTTT
size: -; V: TRBV7-3; D: TRBD2; J: TRBJ2-1; CDR3: CASSSRTSGYNEQFF; DNA: TGTGCCAGCAGCTCTCGGACTAGCGGGTACAATGAGCAGTTCTTC
size: -; V: TRBV27; D: -; J: TRBJ1-2; CDR3: CASRNNDRPFVGYTF; DNA: TGTGCCAGCAGAAATAATGACAGACCGTTCGTTGGCTACACCTTC
size: -; V: TRBV5-4; D: -; J: TRBJ1-2; CDR3: CASSFSSNYGYTF; DNA: TGTGCCAGCAGCTTCTCAAGCAACTATGGCTACACCTTC
size: -; V: TRBV10-3; D: -; J: TRBJ1-1; CDR3: CAISGPLSEAFF; DNA: TGTGCCATCAGCGGCCCTCTCAGTGAAGCTTTCTTT
size: -; V: TRBV30; D: TRBD1; J: TRBJ1-1; CDR3: CAWNRGHTEAFF; DNA: TGTGCCTGGAACAGGGGGCATACTGAAGCTTTCTTT
size: -; V: TRBV18; D: TRBD2; J: TRBJ2-5; CDR3: CASSPGLAGETQYF; DNA: TGTGCCAGCTCACCCGGACTAGCGGGGGAGACCCAGTACTTC
size: -; V: TRBV7-9; D: TRBD1; J: TRBJ1-5; CDR3: CASSLGETGGKRQPQHF; DNA: TGTGCCAGCAGTCTAGGGGAGACAGGGGGCAAACGTCAGCCCCAGCATTTT
size: -; V: TRBV5-1; D: TRBD1; J: TRBJ1-2; CDR3: CASSLQGNYGYTF; DNA: TGCGCCAGCAGCTTACAGGGGAACTATGGCTACACCTTC
size: -; V: TRBV6-5; D: -; J: TRBJ1-2; CDR3: CASSTLGTEYGYTF; DNA: TGTGCCAGCAGCACTCTCGGGACTGAGTATGGCTACACCTTC
size: -; V: TRBV5-6; D: TRBD2; J: TRBJ2-3; CDR3: CASSFLSGDTDTQYF; DNA: TGTGCCAGCAGCTTCCTTAGCGGGGACACAGATACGCAGTATTTT
size: -; V: TRBV2; D: -; J: TRBJ1-1; CDR3: CASGGGVQVEAFF; DNA: TGTGCCAGCGGAGGGGGAGTCCAAGTGGAAGCTTTCTTT
size: few; V: TRBV3-1/TRBV3-2; D: -; J: TRBJ1-2; CDR3: CASSQDVSGSYGYTF; DNA: TGTGCCAGCAGCCAAGATGTATCGGGGTCCTATGGCTACACCTTC
size: -; V: TRBV18; D: -; J: TRBJ1-3; CDR3: CASSPGGSGNTIYF; DNA: TGTGCCAGCTCACCCGGCGGCTCTGGAAACACCATATATTTT
size: -; V: TRBV10-3; D: -; J: TRBJ2-2; CDR3: CAISDSGKQGGELFF; DNA: TGTGCCATCAGTGACTCTGGAAAACAGGGCGGGGAGCTGTTTTTT
size: -; V: TRBV11-2; D: -; J: TRBJ1-3; CDR3: CASSPNNAGYSGNTIYF; DNA: TGTGCCAGCAGTCCAAATAACGCAGGGTACTCTGGAAACACCATATATTTT
size: -; V: TRBV7-9; D: -; J: TRBJ2-3; CDR3: CASSLPATDTQYF; DNA: TGTGCCAGCAGCTTACCAGCCACAGATACGCAGTATTTT
size: -; V: TRBV5-6; D: -; J: TRBJ2-7; CDR3: CASSLAPGPHYEQYF; DNA: TGTGCCAGCAGCTTGGCCCCTGGCCCCCACTACGAGCAGTACTTC
size: -; V: TRBV6-1; D: TRBD2; J: TRBJ2-1; CDR3: CASSESGGEDEQFF; DNA: TGTGCCAGCAGTGAATCGGGGGGGGAAGATGAGCAGTTCTTC
size: -; V: TRBV24-1; D: -; J: TRBJ1-5; CDR3: CATSDRGSNQPQHF; DNA: TGTGCCACCAGTGATAGGGGTAGCAATCAGCCCCAGCATTTT
size: once; V: TRBV10-3; D: TRBD1; J: TRBJ1-5; CDR3: CAISEGTGGNQPQHF; DNA: TGTGCCATCAGTGAGGGGACAGGGGGCAATCAGCCCCAGCATTTT
size: -; V: TRBV12-3/TRBV12-4; D: -; J: TRBJ2-7; CDR3: CASSSGTNYEQYF; DNA: TGTGCCAGCAGTTCCGGGACAAACTACGAGCAGTACTTC
size: -; V: TRBV18; D: TRBD1; J: TRBJ1-1; CDR3: CASSPPGQGFGNTEAFF; DNA: TGTGCCAGCTCACCACCGGGACAGGGCTTCGGGAACACTGAAGCTTTCTTT
size: -; V: TRBV27; D: -; J: TRBJ1-5; CDR3: CASSLFRLEEGESPQHF; DNA: TGTGCCAGCAGTTTATTTCGGCTGGAGGAGGGGGAGTCGCCCCAGCATTTT
size: -; V: TRBV7-2; D: -; J: TRBJ2-5; CDR3: CASSLDGGPPETKYF; DNA: TGTGCCAGCAGCTTAGACGGGGGGCCGCCGGAGACCAAGTACTTC
size: -; V: TRBV27; D: -; J: TRBJ1-6; CDR3: CASSLGVYNSPLHF; DNA: TGTGCCAGCAGTTTGGGGGTCTATAATTCACCCCTCCACTTT
size: -; V: TRBV19; D: TRBD1; J: TRBJ1-4; CDR3: CASKGQSATNEKLFF; DNA: TGTGCCAGCAAGGGACAGTCTGCAACTAATGAAAAACTGTTTTTT
size: once; V: TRBV6-1; D: -; J: TRBJ1-2; CDR3: CASSEGQANYGYTF; DNA: TGTGCCAGCAGTGAAGGACAGGCTAACTATGGCTACACCTTC
size: -; V: TRBV5-4; D: -; J: TRBJ1-1; CDR3: CASSPKSITGRNTEAFF; DNA: TGTGCCAGCAGTCCTAAGTCAATCACAGGAAGGAACACTGAAGCTTTCTTT
size: -; V: TRBV4-1; D: -; J: TRBJ1-2; CDR3: CASRGPREALYGYTF; DNA: TGCGCCAGCAGGGGACCTCGGGAGGCCCTCTATGGCTACACCTTC
size: -; V: TRBV12-3/TRBV12-4; D: -; J: TRBJ1-1; CDR3: CASEEMNTEAFF; DNA: TGTGCCAGCGAGGAGATGAACACTGAAGCTTTCTTT
size: -; V: TRBV27; D: -; J: TRBJ2-1; CDR3: CASSMGLVGNHNEQFF; DNA: TGTGCCAGCAGTATGGGACTTGTCGGGAACCACAATGAGCAGTTCTTC
size: -; V: TRBV30; D: -; J: TRBJ1-5; CDR3: CACQSPGALAQHF; DNA: TGTGCCTGTCAAAGCCCTGGGGCTTTGGCCCAGCATTTT
size: -; V: TRBV12-3/TRBV12-4; D: -; J: TRBJ2-5; CDR3: CASSFGSAETQYF; DNA: TGTGCCAGCAGTTTCGGATCTGCGGAGACCCAGTACTTC
size: -; V: TRBV2; D: -; J: TRBJ2-3; CDR3: CASSGGTDNTQYF; DNA: TGTGCCAGCAGTGGCGGCACAGATAATACGCAGTATTTT
size: -; V: TRBV10-3; D: TRBD1; J: TRBJ2-5; CDR3: CAIMGQGAKTQYF; DNA: TGTGCCATCATGGGACAGGGGGCTAAGACCCAGTACTTC
size: -; V: TRBV6-6; D: TRBD2; J: TRBJ2-1; CDR3: CASSYYAGEGNEQFF; DNA: TGTGCCAGCAGTTACTACGCGGGGGAAGGGAATGAGCAGTTCTTC